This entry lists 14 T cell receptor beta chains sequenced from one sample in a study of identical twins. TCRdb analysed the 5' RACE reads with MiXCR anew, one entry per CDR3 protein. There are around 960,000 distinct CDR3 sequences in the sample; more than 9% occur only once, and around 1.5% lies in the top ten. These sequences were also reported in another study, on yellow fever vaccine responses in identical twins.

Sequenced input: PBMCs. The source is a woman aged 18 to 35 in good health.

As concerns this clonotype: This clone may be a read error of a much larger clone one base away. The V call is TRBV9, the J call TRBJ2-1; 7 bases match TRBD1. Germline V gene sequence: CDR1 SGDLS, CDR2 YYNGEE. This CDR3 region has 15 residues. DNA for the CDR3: TGTGCCGGCAGCGTAGCCCCAGGGGGCTACAATGAGCAGTTCTTC. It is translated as CAGSVAPGGYNEQFF. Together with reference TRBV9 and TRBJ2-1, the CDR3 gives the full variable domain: DSGVTQTPKHLITATGQRVTLRCSPRSGDLSVYWYQQSLDQGLQFLIQYYNGEERAKGNILERFSAQQFPDLHSELNLSSLELGDSALYFCAGSVAPGGYNEQFFGPGTRLTVL.

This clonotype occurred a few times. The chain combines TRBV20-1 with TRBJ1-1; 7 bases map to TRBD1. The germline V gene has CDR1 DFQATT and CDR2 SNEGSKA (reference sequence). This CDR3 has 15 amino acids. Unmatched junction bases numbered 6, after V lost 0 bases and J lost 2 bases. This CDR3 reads CSARDLGTENTEAFF. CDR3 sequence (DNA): TGCAGTGCTAGAGATCTCGGGACAGAAAACACTGAAGCTTTCTTT.

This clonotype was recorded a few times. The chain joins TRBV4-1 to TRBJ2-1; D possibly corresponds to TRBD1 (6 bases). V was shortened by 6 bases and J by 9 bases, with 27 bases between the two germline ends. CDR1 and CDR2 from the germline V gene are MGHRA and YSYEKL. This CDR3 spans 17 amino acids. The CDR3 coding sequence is TGCGCCAGCAGTCAAAGGGCACAGGGTCTGAATGACGGTGAGCAGTTCTTC. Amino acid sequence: CASSQRAQGLNDGEQFF.

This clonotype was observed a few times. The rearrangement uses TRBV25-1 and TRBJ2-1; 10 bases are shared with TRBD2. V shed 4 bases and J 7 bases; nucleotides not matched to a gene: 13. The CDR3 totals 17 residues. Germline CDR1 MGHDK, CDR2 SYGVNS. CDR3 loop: CASSGIGGGLALNEQFF. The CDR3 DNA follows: TGTGCCAGCAGTGGTATTGGGGGGGGACTAGCGTTAAATGAGCAGTTCTTC.

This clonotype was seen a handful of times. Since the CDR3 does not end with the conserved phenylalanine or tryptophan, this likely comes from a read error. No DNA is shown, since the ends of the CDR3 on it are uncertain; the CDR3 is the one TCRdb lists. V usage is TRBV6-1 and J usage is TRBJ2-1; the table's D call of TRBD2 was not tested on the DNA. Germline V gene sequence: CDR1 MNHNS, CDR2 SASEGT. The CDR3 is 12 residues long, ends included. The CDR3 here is CASNNPGLAGGI.

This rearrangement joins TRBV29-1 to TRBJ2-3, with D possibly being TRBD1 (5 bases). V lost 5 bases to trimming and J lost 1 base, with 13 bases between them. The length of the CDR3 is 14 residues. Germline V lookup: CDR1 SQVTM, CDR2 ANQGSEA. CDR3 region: CSVRGTFGTDTQYF. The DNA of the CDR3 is TGCAGCGTTAGGGGTACCTTTGGCACAGATACGCAGTATTTT.

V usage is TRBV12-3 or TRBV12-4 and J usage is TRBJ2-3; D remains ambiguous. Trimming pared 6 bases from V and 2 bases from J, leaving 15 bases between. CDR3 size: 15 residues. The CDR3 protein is CASRTHYDNTDTQYF. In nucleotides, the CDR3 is TGTGCCAGCAGAACCCACTATGATAACACAGATACGCAGTATTTT.

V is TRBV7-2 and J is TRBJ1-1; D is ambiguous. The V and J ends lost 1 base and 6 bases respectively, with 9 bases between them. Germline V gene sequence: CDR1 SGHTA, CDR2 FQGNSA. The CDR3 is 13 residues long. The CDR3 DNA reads TGTGCCAGCAGCTTAGGGAATTTCCCTGAAGCTTTCTTT. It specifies CASSLGNFPEAFF. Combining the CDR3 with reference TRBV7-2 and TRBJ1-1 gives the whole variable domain GAGVSQSPSNKVTEKGKDVELRCDPISGHTALYWYRQSLGQGLEFLIYFQGNSAPDKSGLPSDRFSAERTGGSVSTLTIQRTQQEDSAVYLCASSLGNFPEAFFGQGTRLTVV.

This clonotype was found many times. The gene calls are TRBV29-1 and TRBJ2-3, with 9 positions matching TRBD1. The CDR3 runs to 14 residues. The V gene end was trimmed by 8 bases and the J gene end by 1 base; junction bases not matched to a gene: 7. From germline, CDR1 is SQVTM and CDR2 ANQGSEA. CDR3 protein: CSTTGGSGTDTQYF. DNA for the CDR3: TGCAGCACCACAGGGGGCTCCGGCACAGATACGCAGTATTTT.

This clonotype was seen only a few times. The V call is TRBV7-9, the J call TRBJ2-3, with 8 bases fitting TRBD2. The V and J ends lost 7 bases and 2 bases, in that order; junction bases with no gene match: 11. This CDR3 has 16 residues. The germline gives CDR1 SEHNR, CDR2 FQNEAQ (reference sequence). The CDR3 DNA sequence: TGTGCCAGCATCCCTCGGGCTAGCGGGCACACAGATACGCAGTATTTT. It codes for CASIPRASGHTDTQYF.

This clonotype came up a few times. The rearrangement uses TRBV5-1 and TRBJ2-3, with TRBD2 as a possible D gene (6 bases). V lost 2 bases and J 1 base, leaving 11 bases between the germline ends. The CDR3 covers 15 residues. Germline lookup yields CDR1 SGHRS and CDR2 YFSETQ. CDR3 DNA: TGCGCCAGCAGCTTCATATCGGGAGGCACAGATACGCAGTATTTT. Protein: CASSFISGGTDTQYF.

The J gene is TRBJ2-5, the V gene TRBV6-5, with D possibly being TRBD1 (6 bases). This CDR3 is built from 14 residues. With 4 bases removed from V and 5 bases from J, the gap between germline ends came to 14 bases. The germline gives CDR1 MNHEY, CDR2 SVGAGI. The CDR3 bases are TGTGCCAGCAGTTCCCCAGGGACAAAGGAGACCCAGTACTTC. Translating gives CASSSPGTKETQYF.

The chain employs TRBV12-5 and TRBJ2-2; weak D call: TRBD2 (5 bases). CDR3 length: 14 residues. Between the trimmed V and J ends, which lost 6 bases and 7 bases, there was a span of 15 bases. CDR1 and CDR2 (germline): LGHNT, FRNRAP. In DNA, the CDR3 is TGTGCTAGTGGCTCGGACTGGTACGGCGGGGAGCTGTTTTTT. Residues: CASGSDWYGGELFF. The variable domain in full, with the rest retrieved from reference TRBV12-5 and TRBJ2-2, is DARVTQTPRHKVTEMGQEVTMRCQPILGHNTVFWYRQTMMQGLELLAYFRNRAPLDDSGMPKDRFSAEMPDATLATLKIQPSEPRDSAVYFCASGSDWYGGELFFGEGSRLTVL.

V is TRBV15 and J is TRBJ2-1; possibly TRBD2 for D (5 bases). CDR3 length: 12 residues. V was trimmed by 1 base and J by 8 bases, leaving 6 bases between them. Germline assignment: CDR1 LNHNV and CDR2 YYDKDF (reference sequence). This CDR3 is CATSRAGDEQFF. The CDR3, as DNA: TGTGCCACCAGCAGAGCCGGGGATGAGCAGTTCTTC.